A selection of T cell receptor beta chains follows, all from one sample in a study of shared clonotypes between healthy human individuals. Some clones are missing from TCRdb's copy, which holds only in-frame ones; the method was immunoSEQ multiplex PCR. Here the sample spans millions of clones, approximately 94% being singletons. Material: naive CD8+ T cells sorted from blood. The receptor set was obtained from a man aged 18 to 29 in good health. Both conserved end residues are part of each CDR3. D genes are given only for firm matches. Where a row states a size, it is once, few, many or the class of an expanded clone; other rows omit it.

TRBV6-5,.,TRBJ1-6,.,CASTQQGGVGSPLHF,TGTGCCAGCACCCAACAGGGCGGAGTTGGTTCACCCCTCCACTTT
TRBV27,.,TRBJ1-5,TRBD1,CASSTGQGYQPQHF,TGTGCCAGCAGTACGGGACAGGGGTATCAGCCCCAGCATTTT
TRBV6-5,.,TRBJ1-2,.,CASSYGSGHGYTF,TGTGCCAGCAGTTACGGCTCTGGCCATGGCTACACCTTC
TRBV27,.,TRBJ2-7,.,CASSIQGHEQYF,TGTGCCAGCAGCATACAGGGCCACGAGCAGTACTTC
TRBV6-6,.,TRBJ2-7,.,CASSYSSYGQYF,TGTGCCAGCAGTTACTCGAGTTACGGGCAGTACTTC
TRBV28,once,TRBJ2-7,.,CASNRDLSSYEQYF,TGTGCCTCGAACCGGGACCTCAGCTCCTACGAGCAGTACTTC
TRBV19,.,TRBJ2-7,.,CATRTASYEQYF,TGTGCCACGAGGACAGCTTCCTACGAGCAGTACTTC
TRBV27,.,TRBJ1-1,.,CASSWSSGVDTEAFF,TGTGCCAGCAGTTGGTCTTCTGGGGTCGACACTGAAGCTTTCTTT
TRBV27,.,TRBJ2-3,.,CASRRLGTDTQYF,TGTGCCAGCAGACGGCTGGGCACAGATACGCAGTATTTT
TRBV28,.,TRBJ1-1,.,CASSFGGDRGMNTEAFF,TGTGCCAGCAGTTTTGGTGGGGATCGGGGGATGAACACTGAAGCTTTCTTT